This note documents a single TCR beta chain sequence. Patients in Seattle were enrolled during active infection, then followed longitudinally. This sample was included in a study of blood T cell repertoires in COVID-19. Whole-study context: Italy, Spain and the United States were the sources of the convalescent and acute COVID-19 samples. Sample material is recorded as cDNA or gDNA derived from T cells, B-cell-depleted T cells, or PBMCs.

How the authors handled the data: How many nucleated cells were present was estimated from reference gene primer amplification. TCRdb's table, derived via immunoSEQ multiplex PCR, lists solely in-frame clones and lacks some. V and J calls and clone size are those listed in that table; D and trimming were worked out from the DNA. The sample has about 52,000 clones, around 82% seen once. The CDR3 loop spans 15 amino acids. After removal of 3 bases from V and 3 bases from J, the junction contained 3 bases not matched to a gene. CDR1 is KGHSH and CDR2 is LQKENI in the germline V gene. The source is a woman of 80 years or more with COVID-19, enrolled during active disease. The sample consisted of peripheral blood. The V and J genes are TRBV18 and TRBJ1-5, with TRBD1 matching over 9 bases. The CDR3 DNA follows: TGTGCCAGCTCACCGGGACAGGGAGACAATCAGCCCCAGCATTTT. Its protein is CASSPGQGDNQPQHF.